This TCR beta chain was captured by sequencing in a study of OX40 agonist ivuxolimab in advanced cancers. The assay was immunoSEQ multiplex PCR, and TCRdb's table has in-frame clones only and misses some. Here the sample spans 90,000 to 120,000 clones, just over 90% being singletons. Whole-study results and caveats: Average numbers of expanded clones were greater in CD8+ T cells than in CD4+.

Trimming removed 6 bases from V and 1 base from J; junction bases left unmatched: 7. Germline CDR1 reads MNHNY; CDR2 reads SVGAGI (reference sequence). The CDR3 is made up of 15 amino acids. Concerning this clone: Its antigen is not identified.

The specimen comprised CD4+ or CD8+ T cells sorted from blood, sampled in a trial of the OX40 agonist ivuxolimab. This clonotype was obtained from an adult with an advanced solid tumor such as melanoma, head and neck, liver or kidney cancer. The chain links TRBV6-6 to TRBJ2-3; 7 positions match TRBD2. The CDR3, as DNA: TGTGCCAGCAGGGGACTAAAATCTGGCACAGATACGCAGTATTTT. Residues: CASRGLKSGTDTQYF.